This T cell receptor (beta chain) was captured in a study of T cell responses to AZD1222 COVID-19 vaccine. Study-level points and caveats: The donor cohort was predominantly white British with a female majority, and clonal diversity may have been underestimated.

This table comes from immunoSEQ multiplex PCR, and its TCRdb copy is limited to in-frame clones, with some not included. The sample consists of roughly 180,000 clones, approximately 93% of them appearing once. Notes on this clone: Its antigen is unknown.

J was trimmed by 10 bases and V by 3 bases; bases with no gene match: 13. This CDR3 region has 16 residues. Germline assignment: CDR1 SGHTA and CDR2 FQGNSA. The chain uses TRBV7-2 and TRBJ1-5; 9 bases fit TRBD1. The sequence came from an adult who received the AZD1222 COVID-19 vaccine. The sequencing here drew on peripheral blood, taken 28 days after the second AZD1222 dose. The CDR3, as DNA: TGTGCCAGCAGCTTGGAGGGGGGACAGGGCCTATCTCCCCAGCATTTT. Its protein product is CASSLEGGQGLSPQHF.